This T cell receptor (beta chain) was found in a study of T cell responses to AZD1222 COVID-19 vaccine. Study-level findings and limits: Baseline seropositivity characterized only a handful of AZD1222 recipients. All repertoire sampling was performed exclusively after the peak T cell response. Clonal diversity was possibly underestimated, and the donors were mostly white British, with more females.

Comments on this clone: Its specificity is not known.

The germline V gene has CDR1 MNHEY and CDR2 SMNVEV (reference sequence). The CDR3 is 14 residues long. V was clipped by 2 bases and J by 5 bases; unmatched bases: 2. Data came from immunoSEQ multiplex PCR; TCRdb stores just in-frame clones and leaves some out. This table holds about 96,000 clones, over 75% found once. Material: peripheral blood, obtained on day 0 of AZD1222 vaccination. This TCR came from an adult in good health. The genes are TRBV27 and TRBJ2-5; 10 bases are a match to TRBD2. For the CDR3, the DNA is TGTGCCAGCAGTTTAGGACTAGCGGCGGAGACCCAGTACTTC. It codes for CASSLGLAAETQYF.